These 21 T cell receptor beta chains originate from one sample sequenced in a study of CXCR3-negative and CXCR3-positive naive CD8 T cells. The study's findings and limits: CXCR3-positive naive cells had TRB CDR3s that were more hydrophobic than CXCR3-negative naive cells had.

The authors made the TRB cDNA libraries by 5' RACE using UMI labels. For each CDR3 protein, TCRdb gives one entry from its re-call of the 5' RACE reads, without DNA. This repertoire includes 130,000 or so distinct CDR3 sequences. No cognate antigen is known for these TCRs. The specimen sequenced was naive CXCR3+ CD8+ T cells from blood. As for subset: CD45RO-CCR7+CD27+CD95- naive CD8+ T cells expressing CXCR3 (TNR3+). Source of these receptors: a human donor in good health. Some clones in this sample may be carry-over from other donors' samples.

The genes are TRBV15 and TRBJ2-1. CDR3 size: 16 residues. Per germline, CDR1 LNHNV and CDR2 YYDKDF (reference sequence). This CDR3 is CATSRVKSGSYNEQFF.

The J gene is TRBJ2-7, the V gene TRBV28. The CDR3 is 16 residues long. Germline-derived CDR1 and CDR2 are MDHEN and SYDVKM. CDR3 sequence reads: CASSSGSWQSSYEQYF.

The V and J genes are TRBV3-1 and TRBJ2-7. The CDR3 is 14 amino acids. Germline V gives CDR1 LGHDT, CDR2 YNNKEL (reference sequence). The CDR3 reads CASSPAWDNYEQYF.

The genes are TRBV4-3 and TRBJ2-7; there is no DNA to check the TCRdb D call of TRBD2. Germline CDR1 is LGHNA and CDR2 is YSLEER. The CDR3 is 14 residues long. The CDR3 region is CASSQAAGGPEQYF.

This sequence joins TRBV15 and TRBJ1-6; TCRdb reports TRBD1, a call that lacks DNA to check it against. The CDR3 consists of 13 residues. Germline CDR1 and CDR2: LNHNV and YYDKDF (reference sequence). The CDR3 is CVTSDRKNSPLHF.

The V and J genes are TRBV4-3 and TRBJ2-5; TCRdb reports TRBD2, a call that lacks DNA to check it against. CDR3 size: 15 residues. In germline, CDR1 is LGHNA, CDR2 YSLEER. The CDR3 spells CASSQLGRLQETQYF.

The chain links TRBV13 to TRBJ2-1; TCRdb outputs TRBD2, but without DNA this stays unchecked. Germline CDR1 PRHDT, CDR2 FYEKMQ (reference sequence). The CDR3 extends over 16 amino acids. This CDR3 reads CASSLSSLAGGREQFF.

The CDR3 here is CASTLTGSHETQYF. The chain combines TRBV12-3 or TRBV12-4 with TRBJ2-5; checking the TCRdb D call of TRBD1 is not possible without DNA. The CDR3 extends over 14 amino acids.

The genes are TRBV5-5 and TRBJ2-7. CDR1 and CDR2 from the germline V gene are SGHKS and YYEKEE (reference sequence). This CDR3 comprises 13 residues. The CDR3 here is CASSLVGSVEQYF.

The J gene is TRBJ2-2, the V gene TRBV12-3 or TRBV12-4; TCRdb's D call of TRBD2 is untestable without DNA. This CDR3 has 17 amino acids. CDR3 sequence reads: CASSPDSGTANTGELFF.

V and J are TRBV5-1 and TRBJ2-7; TCRdb indicates TRBD1, and absent DNA this call remains unverified. The CDR3 length is 15 residues. Germline CDR1 reads SGHRS; CDR2 reads YFSETQ. This CDR3 is CASSLLAGVFHEQYF. The full variable domain, completed using reference TRBV5-1 and TRBJ2-7, is KAGVTQTPRYLIKTRGQQVTLSCSPISGHRSVSWYQQTPGQGLQFLFEYFSETQRNKGNFPGRFSGRQFSNSRSEMNVSTLELGDSALYLCASSLLAGVFHEQYFGPGTRLTVT.

V is TRBV27 and J is TRBJ1-5; with no DNA, the TCRdb D assignment of TRBD1 cannot be verified. Germline values: CDR1 MNHEY, CDR2 SMNVEV (reference sequence). The CDR3 is made up of 14 amino acids. The CDR3 reads CASSSRGTNQPQHF.

The chain recombines TRBV3-1 with TRBJ2-5; TCRdb's D call of TRBD1 is untestable without DNA. Germline CDR1 and CDR2: LGHDT and YNNKEL (reference sequence). The CDR3 runs 21 residues. CDR3 amino acids: CASSQALYGTRLALEGETQYF.

The V and J genes are TRBV19 and TRBJ2-5; absent DNA, TCRdb's TRBD2 call cannot be checked. The CDR3 sequence is 14 residues long. Germline CDR1 LNHDA, CDR2 SQIVND (reference sequence). The CDR3 is CASTTSGGAETQYF.

This chain connects TRBV6-5 to TRBJ2-5; TCRdb calls TRBD1, which cannot be checked without DNA. CDR1 is MNHEY, CDR2 SVGAGI, per germline. This CDR3 is 15 amino acids long. CDR3 loop: CASSTRDSNGETQYF.

The V gene is TRBV7-3, the J gene TRBJ2-3; without DNA, the TCRdb call of TRBD1 cannot be checked. The CDR3 runs 16 residues. Per the germline V gene, CDR1 is SGHTA and CDR2 is FQGTGA. Here the CDR3 reads CASSSGQGLSTDTQYF.

CDR3 sequence: CASSQPKEGADEQFF. The chain couples TRBV14 to TRBJ2-1; the TCRdb call, TRBD1, lacks DNA for checking. Germline V gives CDR1 SGHDN, CDR2 FVKESK. The CDR3 length is 15 residues. The full variable domain, rest sourced from reference TRBV14 and TRBJ2-1, is EAGVTQFPSHSVIEKGQTVTLRCDPISGHDNLYWYRRVMGKEIKFLLHFVKESKQDESGMPNNRFLAERTGGTYSTLKVQPAELEDSGVYFCASSQPKEGADEQFFGPGTRLTVL.

The chain links TRBV20-1 to TRBJ2-3; there is no DNA to check the TCRdb D call of TRBD2. The CDR3 contains 16 residues. Germline CDR1 is DFQATT and CDR2 is SNEGSKA (reference sequence). The CDR3 loop reads CSASGGVAGDPDTQYF.

The chain links TRBV7-9 to TRBJ2-7. The V gene's germline CDR1 is SEHNR and CDR2 FQNEAQ (reference sequence). This CDR3 has 12 residues. Here the CDR3 reads CASSLRGIEQYF. The full variable domain, rest sourced from reference TRBV7-9 and TRBJ2-7, is DTGVSQNPRHKITKRGQNVTFRCDPISEHNRLYWYRQTLGQGPEFLTYFQNEAQLEKSRLLSDRFSAERPKGSFSTLEIQRTEQGDSAMYLCASSLRGIEQYFGPGTRLTVT.

The chain joins TRBV5-1 to TRBJ2-1; TCRdb indicates TRBD1, and absent DNA this call remains unverified. Germline loops: CDR1 SGHRS, CDR2 YFSETQ. The CDR3 length is 15 residues. CDR3 residues: CASSTTGGPLNEQFF.

The chain combines TRBV20-1 with TRBJ1-5; checking the TCRdb D call of TRBD1 is not possible without DNA. The CDR3 runs 13 residues. The germline V gene encodes CDR1 DFQATT and CDR2 SNEGSKA (reference sequence). The CDR3 reads CSAGHVSNQPQHF.